The entry that follows covers one T cell receptor beta chain sequence. Its antigen is undetermined. With V trimmed by 5 bases and J by 5 bases, 10 bases remained unmatched. This CDR3 comprises 16 residues. In germline, CDR1 is SGHVS, CDR2 FNYEAQ. The entry originates in a study of T cell repertoires in cytomegalovirus infection. General observations from the study: Dominating the ex vivo response were TCR beta clonotypes that were CMV-specific and HLA-C-restricted.

Each CDR3 protein is one row after TCRdb ran MiXCR on the reads. The data hold about 920,000 distinct CDR3 sequences, with roughly a third observed a single time. The source was cultured CD8+ T cells from PBMCs, collected from culture after CMV antigen stimulation. The J gene is TRBJ1-4, the V gene TRBV7-6, with TRBD1 matching 8 bases. This TCR came from a human donor in good health (CMV status not recorded). Some clones in this sample may be carry-over from other donors' samples. The CDR3, as DNA: TGTGCCAGCAGCCCCCCGGACAGGGAGGAAAATGAAAAACTGTTTTTT. This encodes CASSPPDREENEKLFF.